This TCR beta chain comes out of a study of a mutant IDH1 vaccine in newly diagnosed glioma. The wider study: Eight vaccine injections were given to patients in weeks 1, 3, 5, 7, 11, 15, 19 and 23. Points from the study as a whole: Shifts in the top peripheral T cell clonotypes seemed unrelated to pseudoprogression.

Assay: immunoSEQ multiplex PCR; the TCRdb copy retains only in-frame clones and omits some. The table shows about 66,000 clones, with about four fifths occurring only once. This CDR3 region has 15 residues. From germline, CDR1 is MDHEN and CDR2 SYDVKM. J gave up 1 base and V 5 bases, and 4 bases lay outside the gene matches. This clone turned up a few times. Its antigen is currently unknown. Time point noted: week 11, during vaccination. It was 300 ug of mutant IDH1 20-mer peptide that made up each vaccine dose, given with topical imiquimod. Sequencing was performed on PBMCs, taken from a glioma patient whose treatment included an IDH1 peptide vaccine. The clonotype comes from a man aged 30 to 39 with glioma. The genes are TRBV28 and TRBJ1-3; TRBD1 matches 8 bases. The CDR3, as DNA: TGTGCCAGCAGTCCCTGGACAGGGTCTGGAAACACCATATATTTT. Translation: CASSPWTGSGNTIYF.